Here is one TCR beta chain with its context. Its antigen specificity is not known. Base qualities were left out, and no much larger clone turns up one base away. Participants in the prospective study were aged about 18 to 89 years, lived in under 30 United States geographic areas, and enrolled through a virtual design. To assign participants to cohorts, the prospective study relied on clinical history that participants themselves reported in a screening survey and a study questionnaire. Recovered participants in ImmuneRACE Cohort 3 were defined by two consecutive negative NP/OP PCR tests, clearance by a healthcare professional, or resolution of symptoms. Mobile phlebotomists in the prospective study collected whole blood, serum and a nasopharyngeal or oropharyngeal swab from every participant. Over a roughly 2-month period, participants in the prospective study had the option of providing additional blood draws and questionnaires. Before DNA extraction, blood samples from the prospective study were shipped at room temperature or frozen.

This sample was taken from a study of blood T cell repertoires in COVID-19 (dated by TCRdb to about 2020). As for the study more broadly: Samples covering the acute and convalescent phases of COVID-19 were provided by collaborators in the United States, Italy and Spain. The material from the prospective study consisted of cDNA or gDNA derived from T cells, B-cell-depleted T cells, or PBMCs. Subjects who had been exposed to COVID-19, were actively infected with it, or had recovered from it provided the deeply sampled blood TCRbeta repertoires that made up the dataset. A freely available public database, intended as a resource for researchers studying the immune response to SARS-CoV-2, is where the repertoires were released. Samples were obtained from the ongoing ImmuneRACE study (first 160 participants) and from 1,254 subjects provided by 6 global collaborators. Sample metadata almost always included a de-identified subject ID, COVID-19 status, age in years and sex. Where available, HLA class I and class II types were obtained from metadata supplied by the sample provider rather than from assay-based typing.

Summary of the overall study and its limitations: The quantity of clinical and demographic metadata differed by source and by participant and was supplied without curation.

TCRbeta CDR3 regions were amplified from genomic DNA by means of the immunoSEQ Assay, a bias-controlled multiplex PCR. The study's processing was this. Within the assay, amplification of reference gene primers was used to estimate how many nucleated cells each sample contained. To quantify the absolute abundance of each unique TCRbeta CDR3 rearrangement, sequence reads were collapsed and filtered. Productive Simpson clonality was computed per sample as the square root of Simpson's diversity index over productive rearrangements. This is the immuneACCESS table as TCRdb keeps it, with only in-frame sequences that have V and J called. A part of the clones is gone; compared with another copy, unresolved V genes explain less than half, and the rest is unexplained. For V, J and clone size, that table is used; D and trimming come from the DNA. This sample comprises about 150,000 clones, about 90% of them detected only once. About 6.5% of the sample belongs to the ten largest clones.

Sequencing input: PBMCs or T cells enriched from blood (not recorded which). This receptor was obtained from a woman between 45 and 60 years old who had recovered from COVID-19.

The sequenced DNA is TGCGCCAGCAGCCAAGAATTGCTAGCGAGCCCCGGGGAGCTGTTTTTT. This codes for CASSQELLASPGELFF. The sequence joins TRBV4-1 to TRBJ2-2; possibly the D gene is TRBD2, per 6 matching bases. The CDR3 measures 16 amino acids from cysteine to phenylalanine. Here the CDR3 DNA is all that survives: 48 bases in frame from base 1. CDR1 and CDR2 are drawn from the germline V gene: MGHRA, YSYEKL. Deletion took 0 bases off V and 6 bases off J, with a span of 14 bases between the germline ends.